What follows describes a single T cell receptor beta chain. Its antigen remains unknown. This table comes from immunoSEQ multiplex PCR, and its TCRdb copy is limited to in-frame clones, with some not included. The repertoire consists of approximately 70,000 clones, with roughly 90% occurring once and the leading ten covering around 2.5%. The data originate from a study of graft-versus-host responses after intestinal transplantation. For the study at large: Every transplant recipient was induced with anti-thymocyte globulin, then maintained on tacrolimus and steroids for around 3 years.

Study-level points and caveats: Some GvH clones were seen earlier in gut or blood, suggesting intestinal origin.

The CDR3 totals 14 residues. Germline CDR1 and CDR2: SGHTS and YDEGEE. V trimming: 1 base; J trimming: 8 bases; junction bases outside the gene matches: 6. The sequencing used unstimulated CD8+ T cells sorted from spleen or lymph node cells, collected before intestinal transplant. This receptor was obtained from a human donor who received an intestinal transplant. The V gene is TRBV5-8, the J gene TRBJ2-3; 8 bases line up with TRBD2. The DNA for the CDR3 is TGTGCCAGCAGCTTGACTAGCGGAACCTTTACGCAGTATTTT. It is translated as CASSLTSGTFTQYF.